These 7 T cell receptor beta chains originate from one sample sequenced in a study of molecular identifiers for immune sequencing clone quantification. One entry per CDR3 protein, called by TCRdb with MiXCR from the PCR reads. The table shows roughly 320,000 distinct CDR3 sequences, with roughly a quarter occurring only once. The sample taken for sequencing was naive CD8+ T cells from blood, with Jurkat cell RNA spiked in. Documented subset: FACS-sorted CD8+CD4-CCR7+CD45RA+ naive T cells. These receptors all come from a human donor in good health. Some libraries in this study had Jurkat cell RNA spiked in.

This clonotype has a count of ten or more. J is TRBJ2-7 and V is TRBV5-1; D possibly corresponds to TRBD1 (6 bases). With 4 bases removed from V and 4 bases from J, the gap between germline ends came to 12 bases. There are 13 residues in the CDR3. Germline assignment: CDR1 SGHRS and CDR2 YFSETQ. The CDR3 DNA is TGCGCCAGCAGCCCCGGACAGAGATACGAGCAGTACTTC. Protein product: CASSPGQRYEQYF.

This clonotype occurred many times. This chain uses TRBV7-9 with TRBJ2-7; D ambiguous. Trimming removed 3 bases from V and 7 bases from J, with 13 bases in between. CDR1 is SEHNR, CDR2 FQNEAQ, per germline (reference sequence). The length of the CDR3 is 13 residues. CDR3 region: CASSFPTASEQYF. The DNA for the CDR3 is TGTGCCAGCAGCTTTCCTACAGCCTCGGAGCAGTACTTC.

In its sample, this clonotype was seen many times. In DNA form, the CDR3 reads TGTGCCAGCAGTGAAGTGGGACAGGGGGCGGCCTACGAGCAGTACTTC. Its translation: CASSEVGQGAAYEQYF. The rearrangement joins TRBV2 to TRBJ2-7; 12 bases align to TRBD1. The CDR3 consists of 16 residues. J was trimmed by 2 bases and V by 1 base; bases with no gene match: 3. Germline values: CDR1 SNHLY, CDR2 FYNNEI.

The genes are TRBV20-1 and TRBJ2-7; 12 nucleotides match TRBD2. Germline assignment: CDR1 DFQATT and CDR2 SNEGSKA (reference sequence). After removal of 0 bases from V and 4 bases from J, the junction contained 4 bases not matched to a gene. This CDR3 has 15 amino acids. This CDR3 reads CSARDLAGGRYEQYF. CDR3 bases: TGCAGTGCTAGAGATCTAGCGGGAGGGAGATACGAGCAGTACTTC.

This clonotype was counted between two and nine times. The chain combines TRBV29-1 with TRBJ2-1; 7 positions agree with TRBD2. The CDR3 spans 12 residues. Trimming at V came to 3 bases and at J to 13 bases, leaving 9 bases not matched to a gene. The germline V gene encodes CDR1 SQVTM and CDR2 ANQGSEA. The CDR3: CSVEVGRGYQFF. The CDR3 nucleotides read TGCAGCGTTGAGGTTGGGAGGGGTTATCAGTTCTTC.

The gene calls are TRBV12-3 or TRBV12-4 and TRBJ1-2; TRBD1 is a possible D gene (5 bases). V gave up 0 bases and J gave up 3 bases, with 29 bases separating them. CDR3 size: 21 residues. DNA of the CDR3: TGTGCCAGCAGTTTAGCCCCATCAGGACACTGGCAATCCCCCCTCGACTATGGCTACACCTTC. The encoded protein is CASSLAPSGHWQSPLDYGYTF.

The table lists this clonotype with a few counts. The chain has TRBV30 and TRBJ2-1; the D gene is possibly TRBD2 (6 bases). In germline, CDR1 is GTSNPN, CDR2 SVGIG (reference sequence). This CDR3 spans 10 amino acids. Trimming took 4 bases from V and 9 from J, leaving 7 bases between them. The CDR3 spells CAWIAAEQFF. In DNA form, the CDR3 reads TGTGCCTGGATAGCGGCTGAGCAGTTCTTC.